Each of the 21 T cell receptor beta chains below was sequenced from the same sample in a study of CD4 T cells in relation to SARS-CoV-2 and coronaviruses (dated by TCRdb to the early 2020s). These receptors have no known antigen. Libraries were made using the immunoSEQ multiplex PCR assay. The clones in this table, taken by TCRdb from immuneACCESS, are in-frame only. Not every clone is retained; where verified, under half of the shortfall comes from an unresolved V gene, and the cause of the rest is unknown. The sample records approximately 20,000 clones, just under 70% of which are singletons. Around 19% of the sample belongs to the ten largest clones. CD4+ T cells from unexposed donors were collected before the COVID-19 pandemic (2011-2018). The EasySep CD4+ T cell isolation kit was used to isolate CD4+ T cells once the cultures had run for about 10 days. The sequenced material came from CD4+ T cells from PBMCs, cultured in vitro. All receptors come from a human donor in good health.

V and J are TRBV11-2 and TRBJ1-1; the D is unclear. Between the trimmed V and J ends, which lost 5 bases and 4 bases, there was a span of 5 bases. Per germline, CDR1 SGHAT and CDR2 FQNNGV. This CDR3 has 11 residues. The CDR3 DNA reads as TGTGCCAGCAGCCCGTTCACTGAAGCTTTCTTT. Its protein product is CASSPFTEAFF.

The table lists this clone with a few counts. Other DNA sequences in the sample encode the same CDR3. The CDR3 DNA reads as TGTGCCAGCAGCCTACGGGGCGCCTCCTCTGGGGCCAACGTCCTGACTTTC. This encodes CASSLRGASSGANVLTF. The V gene is TRBV7-2, the J gene TRBJ2-6; D may correspond to TRBD1 or TRBD2 (5 bases each). CDR1 is SGHTA and CDR2 is FQGNSA in the germline V gene. This CDR3 region has 17 residues. Trimming stripped 5 bases from V and 0 bases from J, with 14 bases between. Looking up the rest from reference TRBV7-2 and TRBJ2-6 gives the full variable domain: GAGVSQSPSNKVTEKGKDVELRCDPISGHTALYWYRQSLGQGLEFLIYFQGNSAPDKSGLPSDRFSAERTGGSVSTLTIQRTQQEDSAVYLCASSLRGASSGANVLTFGAGSRLTVL.

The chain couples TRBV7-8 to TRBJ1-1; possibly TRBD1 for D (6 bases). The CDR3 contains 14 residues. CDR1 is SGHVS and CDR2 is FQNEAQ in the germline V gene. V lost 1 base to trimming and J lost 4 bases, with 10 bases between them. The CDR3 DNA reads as TGTGCCAGCAGCTTAGTTCGGGGGCCCACTGAAGCTTTCTTT. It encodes CASSLVRGPTEAFF.

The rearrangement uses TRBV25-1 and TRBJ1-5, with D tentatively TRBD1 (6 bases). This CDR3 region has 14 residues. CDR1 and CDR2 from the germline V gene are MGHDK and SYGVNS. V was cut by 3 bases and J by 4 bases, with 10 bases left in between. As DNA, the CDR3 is TGTGCCAGCAGTGACGGGGGGCGTAATCAGCCCCAGCATTTT. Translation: CASSDGGRNQPQHF. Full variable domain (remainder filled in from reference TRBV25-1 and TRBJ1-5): EADIYQTPRYLVIGTGKKITLECSQTMGHDKMYWYQQDPGMELHLIHYSYGVNSTEKGDLSSESTVSRIRTEHFPLTLESARPSHTSQYLCASSDGGRNQPQHFGDGTRLSIL.

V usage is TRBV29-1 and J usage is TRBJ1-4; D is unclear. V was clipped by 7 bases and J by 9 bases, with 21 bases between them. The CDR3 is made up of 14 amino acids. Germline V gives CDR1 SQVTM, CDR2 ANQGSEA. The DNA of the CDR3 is TGCAGCGCAATCCCTTCCGGGCCCGATAAAAAACTGTTTTTT. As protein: CSAIPSGPDKKLFF.

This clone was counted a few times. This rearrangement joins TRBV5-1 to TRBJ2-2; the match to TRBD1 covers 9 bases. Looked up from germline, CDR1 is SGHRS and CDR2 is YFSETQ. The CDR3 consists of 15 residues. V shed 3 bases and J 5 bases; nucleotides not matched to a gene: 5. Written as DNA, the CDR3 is TGCGCCAGCAGCTCTGGACAGGGGATAACCGGGGAGCTGTTTTTT. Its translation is CASSSGQGITGELFF.

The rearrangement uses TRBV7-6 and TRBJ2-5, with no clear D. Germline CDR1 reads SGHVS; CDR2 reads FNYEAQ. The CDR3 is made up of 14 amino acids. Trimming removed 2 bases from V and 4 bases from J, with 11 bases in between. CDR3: CASSLYYGRETQYF. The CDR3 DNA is TGTGCCAGCAGCTTATACTATGGACGAGAGACCCAGTACTTC.

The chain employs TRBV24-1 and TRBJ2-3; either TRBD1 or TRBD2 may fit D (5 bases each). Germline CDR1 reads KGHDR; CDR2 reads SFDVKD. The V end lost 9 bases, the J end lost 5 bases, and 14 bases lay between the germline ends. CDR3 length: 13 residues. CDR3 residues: CATAKAGRDTQYF. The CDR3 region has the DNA TGTGCCACCGCTAAGGCAGGGAGAGATACGCAGTATTTT.

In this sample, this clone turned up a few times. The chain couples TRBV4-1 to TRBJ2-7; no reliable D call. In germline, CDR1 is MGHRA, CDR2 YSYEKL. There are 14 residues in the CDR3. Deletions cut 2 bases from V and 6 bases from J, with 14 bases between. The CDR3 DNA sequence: TGCGCCAGCAGCCAATGGGGTTCTGCCTCCGAGCAGTACTTC. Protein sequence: CASSQWGSASEQYF.

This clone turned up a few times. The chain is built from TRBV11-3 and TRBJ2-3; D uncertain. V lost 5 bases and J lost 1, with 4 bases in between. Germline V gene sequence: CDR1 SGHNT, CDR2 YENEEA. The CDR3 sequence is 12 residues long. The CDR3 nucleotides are TGTGCCAGCAGCACGGGCACAGATACGCAGTATTTT. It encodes CASSTGTDTQYF.

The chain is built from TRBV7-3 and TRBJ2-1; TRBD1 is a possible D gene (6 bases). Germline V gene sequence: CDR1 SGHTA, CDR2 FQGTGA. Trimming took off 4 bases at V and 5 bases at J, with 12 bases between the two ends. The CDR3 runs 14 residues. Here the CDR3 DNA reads TGTGCCAGCAGCTCGATGGGGGCAAACAATGAGCAGTTCTTC. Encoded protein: CASSSMGANNEQFF. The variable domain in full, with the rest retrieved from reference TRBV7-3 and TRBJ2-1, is GAGVSQTPSNKVTEKGKYVELRCDPISGHTALYWYRQSLGQGPEFLIYFQGTGAADDSGLPNDRFFAVRPEGSVSTLKIQRTERGDSAVYLCASSSMGANNEQFFGPGTRLTVL.

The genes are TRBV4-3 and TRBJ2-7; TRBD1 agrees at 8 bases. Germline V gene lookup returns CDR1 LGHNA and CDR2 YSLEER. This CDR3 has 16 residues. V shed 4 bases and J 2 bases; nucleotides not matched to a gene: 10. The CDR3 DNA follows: TGCGCCAGCAGCCTCTCCAGGGGGCATGGACCCTACGAGCAGTACTTC. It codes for CASSLSRGHGPYEQYF.

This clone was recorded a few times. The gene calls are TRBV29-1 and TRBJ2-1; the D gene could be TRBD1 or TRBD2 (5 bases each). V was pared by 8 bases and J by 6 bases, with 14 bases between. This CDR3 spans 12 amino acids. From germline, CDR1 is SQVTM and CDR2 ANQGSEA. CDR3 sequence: CSNWDQSNEQFF. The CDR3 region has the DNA TGCAGCAACTGGGACCAATCCAATGAGCAGTTCTTC.

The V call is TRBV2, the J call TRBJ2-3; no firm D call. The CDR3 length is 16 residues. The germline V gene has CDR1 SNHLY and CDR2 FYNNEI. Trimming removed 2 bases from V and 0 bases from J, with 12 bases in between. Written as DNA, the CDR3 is TGTGCCAGCAGTGAAAGGCCCATACTCAGCACAGATACGCAGTATTTT. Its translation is CASSERPILSTDTQYF. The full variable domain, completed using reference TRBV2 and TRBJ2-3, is EPEVTQTPSHQVTQMGQEVILRCVPISNHLYFYWYRQILGQKVEFLVSFYNNEISEKSEIFDDQFSVERPDGSNFTLKIRSTKLEDSAMYFCASSERPILSTDTQYFGPGTRLTVL.

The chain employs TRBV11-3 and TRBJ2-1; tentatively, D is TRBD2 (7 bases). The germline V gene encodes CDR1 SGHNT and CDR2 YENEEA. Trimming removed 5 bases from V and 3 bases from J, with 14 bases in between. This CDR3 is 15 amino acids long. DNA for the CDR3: TGTGCCAGCAGCGTACGGGGGGCAGGCTACAATGAGCAGTTCTTC. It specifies CASSVRGAGYNEQFF.

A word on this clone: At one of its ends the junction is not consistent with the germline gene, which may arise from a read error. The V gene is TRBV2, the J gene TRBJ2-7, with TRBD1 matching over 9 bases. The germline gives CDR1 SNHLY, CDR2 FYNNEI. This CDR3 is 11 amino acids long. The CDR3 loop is CATGTGPRLDF. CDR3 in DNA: TGTGCCACTGGGACAGGGCCCAGATTGGACTTC. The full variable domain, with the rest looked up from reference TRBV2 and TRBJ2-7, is EPEVTQTPSHQVTQMGQEVILRCVPISNHLYFYWYRQILGQKVEFLVSFYNNEISEKSEIFDDQFSVERPDGSNFTLKIRSTKLEDSAMYFCATGTGPRLDFGPGTRLTVT.

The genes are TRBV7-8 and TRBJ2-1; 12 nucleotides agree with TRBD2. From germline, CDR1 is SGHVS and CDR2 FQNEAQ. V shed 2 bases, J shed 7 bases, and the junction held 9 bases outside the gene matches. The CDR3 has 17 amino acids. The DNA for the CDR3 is TGTGCCAGCAGCTTATTTTGGGCTAGCGGGAGGGAGAATGAGCAGTTCTTC. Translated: CASSLFWASGRENEQFF.

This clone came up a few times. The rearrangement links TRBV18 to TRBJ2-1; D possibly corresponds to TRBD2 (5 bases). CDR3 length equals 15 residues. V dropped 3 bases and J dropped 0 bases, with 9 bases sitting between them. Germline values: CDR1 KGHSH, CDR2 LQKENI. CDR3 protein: CASSPSRDSYNEQFF. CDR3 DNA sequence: TGTGCCAGCTCACCCTCACGGGACTCCTACAATGAGCAGTTCTTC.

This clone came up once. The CDR3 region has the DNA TGTGCCAGCAGTTCAGGTAGCGGGTCCTACAATGAGCAGTTCTTC. It yields the protein CASSSGSGSYNEQFF. V usage is TRBV6-2 or TRBV6-3 and J usage is TRBJ2-1, with 7 positions matching TRBD2. The V gene end was trimmed by 4 bases and the J gene end by 1 base; junction bases not matched to a gene: 4. The CDR3 extends over 15 amino acids. CDR1 is MNHEY, CDR2 SVGEGT, per germline.

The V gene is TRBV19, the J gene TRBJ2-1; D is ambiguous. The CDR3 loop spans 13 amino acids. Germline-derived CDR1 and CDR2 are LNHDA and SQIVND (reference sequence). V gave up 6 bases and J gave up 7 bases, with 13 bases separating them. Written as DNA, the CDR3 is TGTGCCAGTAGCCCTTCGGAGATAAATGAGCAGTTCTTC. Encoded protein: CASSPSEINEQFF.

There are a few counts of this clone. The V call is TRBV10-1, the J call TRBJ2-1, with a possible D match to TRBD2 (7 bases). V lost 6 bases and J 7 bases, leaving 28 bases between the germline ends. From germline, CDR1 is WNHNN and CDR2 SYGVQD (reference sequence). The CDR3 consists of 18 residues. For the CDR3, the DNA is TGCGCCAGCAGCTGTGGAGGCACGGGGGAGGGCCAGGGGAATGAGCAGTTCTTC. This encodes CASSCGGTGEGQGNEQFF.